This T cell receptor (beta chain) stems from a study of blood T cell repertoires in COVID-19. Overall study: Acute and convalescent COVID-19 specimens originated in the United States, Italy and Spain. Nucleic acid was either cDNA or gDNA, and it came from T cells, B-cell-depleted T cells, or PBMCs.

Germline V gene data show CDR1 as LNHDA and CDR2 as SQIVND (reference sequence). This CDR3 spans 13 amino acids. Trimming removed 9 bases at V and 0 bases at J, with 11 bases between. This table comes from immunoSEQ multiplex PCR, and its TCRdb copy is limited to in-frame clones, with some not included. The sample comprises around 91,000 clones, 75% to 85% of which are singletons, and over 15% rests with the top ten. The source material was peripheral blood. This chain links TRBV19 with TRBJ1-2, with a weak D call TRBD1 (6 bases). This clonotype was sampled from a woman aged 80 or over with active or convalescent COVID-19. The CDR3 DNA follows: TGTGCCAGCAGGACAGAGTCTAACTATGGCTACACCTTC. Protein sequence: CASRTESNYGYTF.